The clone carrying this TCR beta chain showed up many times. As yet, its antigen is unknown. Uncontrolled infection, other autoimmune disease, pregnancy or lactation disqualified patients from enrolment. In making diagnoses, clinical symptoms, serum thyroxine and TRAb, thyroid ultrasound and orbital computed tomography were all used. The source of the sample is a study of T cells in Graves' hyperthyroidism and ophthalmopathy. Overall study results and limits: Most thyroid clonotypes expanded above 0.001 appeared in blood too. A model of 13 V-J features distinguished ophthalmopathy from stable hyperthyroidism.

CDR3 length equals 15 residues. V dropped 6 bases and J dropped 3; count of bases not matched to a gene: 9. Germline V gives CDR1 LNHDA, CDR2 SQIVND (reference sequence). From RNA transcripts, TCR beta CDR3 regions were amplified. The HTBI set primed first-round TCR CDR3 RT-PCR. In TCRdb, the multiplex PCR reads were re-called with MiXCR into one record per CDR3 protein. The sample holds roughly 500,000 distinct CDR3 sequences, about 46% seen once. The TCR comes from an adult woman with Graves' disease, either hyperthyroidism or ophthalmopathy (not recorded which). This rearrangement joins TRBV19 to TRBJ2-7; 9 bases agree with TRBD1. Sequencing was carried out using peripheral blood or thyroid tissue (not recorded which). The CDR3 here is CASRGQGGGDYEQYF. DNA for the CDR3: TGTGCCAGTAGGGGACAGGGCGGTGGGGACTACGAGCAGTACTTC. Using reference TRBV19 and TRBJ2-7 for the parts outside the CDR3, the full variable domain is DGGITQSPKYLFRKEGQNVTLSCEQNLNHDAMYWYRQDPGQGLRLIYYSQIVNDFQKGDIAEGYSVSREKKESFPLTVTSAQKNPTAFYLCASRGQGGGDYEQYFGPGTRLTVT.